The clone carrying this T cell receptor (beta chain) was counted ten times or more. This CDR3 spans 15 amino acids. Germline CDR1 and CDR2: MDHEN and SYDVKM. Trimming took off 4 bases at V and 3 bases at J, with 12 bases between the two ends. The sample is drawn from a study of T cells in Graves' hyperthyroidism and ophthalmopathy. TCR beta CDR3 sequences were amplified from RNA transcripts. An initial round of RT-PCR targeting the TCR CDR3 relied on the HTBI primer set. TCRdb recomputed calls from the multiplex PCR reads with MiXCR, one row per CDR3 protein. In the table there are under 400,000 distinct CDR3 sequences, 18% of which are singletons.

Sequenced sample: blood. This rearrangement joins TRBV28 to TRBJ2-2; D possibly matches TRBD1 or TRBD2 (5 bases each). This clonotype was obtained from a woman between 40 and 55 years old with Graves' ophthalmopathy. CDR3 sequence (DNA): TGTGCCAGCAGTTCTGGGACCTTCTACACCGGGGAGCTGTTTTTT. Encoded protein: CASSSGTFYTGELFF.